The T cell receptor (beta chain) described here comes from a study of a mutant IDH1 vaccine in newly diagnosed glioma. Looking at the study overall: Vaccines began 4-6 weeks after radiotherapy alone, or with temozolomide cycles. Patients under treatment included around 60% males and about 40% females and had a mean age of around 40 years. Most had both radiotherapy and temozolomide beforehand; others had only one.

Germline V gene lookup returns CDR1 MNHEY and CDR2 SVGAGI. V was shortened by 6 bases and J by 7 bases, with 10 bases between the two germline ends. CDR3 length equals 12 residues. The repertoire was sequenced with immunoSEQ multiplex PCR; TCRdb's copy has only in-frame clones and lacks some. The data contain about 45,000 clones, approximately 92% of them singletons. The time point: week 35, safety follow-up. Vaccinated patients received 300 ug of mutant IDH1 20-mer peptide per dose, with topical imiquimod. New WHO grade 3 or 4 astrocytomas that were IDH1-mutant and ATRX-lost occurred in the donors. As for this clone: Its antigen remains unidentified.

The rearrangement links TRBV6-5 to TRBJ1-5, with D possibly matching TRBD1 (5 bases). The source of this sequence is a man aged 50 or older with glioma. The starting material was PBMCs, obtained from a glioma patient whose treatment included an IDH1 peptide vaccine. CDR3 nucleotides: TGTGCCAGCAGGGCTGGGGGGCAGCCCCAGCATTTT. Translating gives CASRAGGQPQHF.